Shown below are 22 T cell receptor beta chains from a single sample sequenced in a study of shared clonotypes between healthy human individuals. Data came from immunoSEQ multiplex PCR; TCRdb stores just in-frame clones and leaves some out. In the table there are 2,500,000 or so clones, roughly 93% of which are singletons. Sequenced material: naive CD4+ T cells from PBMCs. Subset specified: CD45RA+ positively selected. The receptors come from a man between 18 and 29 years old in good health. Some clones in this sample may be carry-over from other donors' samples.

The J gene is TRBJ1-1, the V gene TRBV18; 8 bases align to TRBD1. Trimming at V came to 5 bases and at J to 5 bases, leaving 4 bases not matched to a gene. This CDR3 has 13 residues. CDR1 and CDR2 (germline): KGHSH, LQKENI. The CDR3 protein is CASSGDRWTEAFF. The CDR3 DNA reads TGTGCCAGCTCAGGGGACAGGTGGACTGAAGCTTTCTTT.

The V gene is TRBV28, the J gene TRBJ1-2; possible D gene TRBD1, 5 bases. The CDR3 runs 13 residues. Germline CDR1 MDHEN, CDR2 SYDVKM. The V end was cut by 5 bases, the J end by 8 bases, with 15 bases between. The CDR3 DNA sequence: TGTGCCAGCAGTGGACGGATTGCAGGGGGCTACACCTTC. It encodes CASSGRIAGGYTF.

A single count supports this clone. The V and J genes are TRBV28 and TRBJ2-1; D unclear. CDR1 and CDR2 from the germline V gene are MDHEN and SYDVKM. This CDR3 comprises 14 residues. Trimming left V 5 bases short and J 4 bases short, with 12 bases between. CDR3 DNA sequence: TGTGCCAGCAGTCCACCTCAATCTTACAATGAGCAGTTCTTC. Its protein product is CASSPPQSYNEQFF.

The V call is TRBV4-2, the J call TRBJ1-5, with TRBD1 identical over 8 bases. After removal of 4 bases from V and 0 bases from J, the junction contained 5 bases not matched to a gene. From germline, CDR1 is LGHNA and CDR2 YNFKEQ. This CDR3 has 16 residues. CDR3 in DNA: TGTGCCAGCAGCCCGGGACAGGCTTATAGCAATCAGCCCCAGCATTTT. Residues: CASSPGQAYSNQPQHF.

Comments on this clone: Other DNA sequences in this sample translate to the same CDR3. The genes are TRBV5-1 and TRBJ2-3, with unresolved D. This CDR3 is 14 amino acids long. Deletions cut 0 bases from V and 2 bases from J, with 7 bases between. Germline lookup yields CDR1 SGHRS and CDR2 YFSETQ. CDR3 region: CASSLGRYTDTQYF. The DNA of the CDR3 is TGCGCCAGCAGCTTGGGTCGGTACACAGATACGCAGTATTTT.

The J gene is TRBJ2-7, the V gene TRBV23-1, with TRBD1 matching 7 bases. TRBV23-1 is noted as an ORF with a role that remains uncertain. The CDR3 loop spans 15 amino acids. Trimming removed 4 bases from V and 3 bases from J; junction bases left unmatched: 9. Here the CDR3 reads CASSPPGQKSYEQYF. CDR3 nucleotide sequence: TGCGCCAGCAGTCCCCCGGGACAGAAAAGCTACGAGCAGTACTTC.

V is TRBV4-2 and J is TRBJ2-2; TRBD2 matches 7 bases. CDR1 and CDR2 from the germline V gene are LGHNA and YNFKEQ. The CDR3 covers 17 residues. J lost 0 bases, V lost 4 bases, and 8 bases had no gene match. The CDR3 loop reads CASSLKPSGANTGELFF. CDR3 DNA sequence: TGTGCCAGCAGCCTAAAGCCCAGCGGGGCGAACACCGGGGAGCTGTTTTTT.

CDR3 nucleotide sequence: TGTGCCAGCAGGCGACTAGCGGGAGGGACCGGGGAGCTGTTTTTT. This codes for CASRRLAGGTGELFF. This chain joins TRBV2 and TRBJ2-2; the match to TRBD2 covers 14 bases. In germline, CDR1 is SNHLY, CDR2 FYNNEI. This CDR3 contains 15 residues. Trimming cost V 6 bases and J 5 bases; bases outside gene matches: 2.

The chain links TRBV6-1 to TRBJ2-7; no firm D call. Trimming took 2 bases from V and 2 from J, leaving 16 bases between them. This CDR3 is built from 16 residues. Per germline, CDR1 MNHNS and CDR2 SASEGT. In DNA, the CDR3 is TGTGCCAGCAGTGAAAACCGAGGTACGCTTACCTACGAGCAGTACTTC. Its protein is CASSENRGTLTYEQYF.

The chain combines TRBV6-1 with TRBJ2-3; 8 nucleotides align to TRBD2. This CDR3 region has 14 residues. J gave up 6 bases and V 5 bases, and 7 bases lay outside the gene matches. Germline V lookup: CDR1 MNHNS, CDR2 SASEGT. CDR3: CASSSGLASDTQYF. CDR3 sequence (DNA): TGTGCCAGCAGTTCAGGACTAGCATCGGATACGCAGTATTTT.

The chain combines TRBV6-5 with TRBJ1-5; 8 bases fit TRBD1. CDR1 and CDR2 from the germline V gene are MNHEY and SVGAGI. This CDR3 comprises 14 residues. The trim removed 5 bases at V and 9 bases at J, leaving 9 bases unmatched. CDR3 residues: CASSLRQGATPQHF. CDR3 bases: TGTGCCAGCAGTCTCCGGCAGGGGGCAACGCCCCAGCATTTT.

The rearrangement links TRBV6-5 to TRBJ2-3; either TRBD1 or TRBD2 may supply D (5 bases each). CDR1 is MNHEY, CDR2 SVGAGI, per germline. CDR3 length: 14 amino acids. Trimming cost V 6 bases and J 2 bases, with 12 bases left between them. The CDR3 nucleotides are TGTGCCAGCAGCCGCCGGGGCGACACAGATACGCAGTATTTT. Translating gives CASSRRGDTDTQYF.

This rearrangement joins TRBV28 to TRBJ1-1; possibly TRBD1 for D (5 bases). The V gene's germline CDR1 is MDHEN and CDR2 SYDVKM. V gave up 5 bases and J gave up 9 bases, with 19 bases separating them. The length of the CDR3 is 14 residues. Written as DNA, the CDR3 is TGTGCCAGCAGTACAACAGGACGCCCCAATAAAGCTTTCTTT. Its translation: CASSTTGRPNKAFF.

The chain uses TRBV7-3 and TRBJ1-1, with D uncertain. Germline V gene lookup returns CDR1 SGHTA and CDR2 FQGTGA. V dropped 5 bases and J dropped 0 bases, with 7 bases sitting between them. The CDR3 sequence is 13 residues long. The CDR3 loop is CASSIQMNTEAFF. DNA for the CDR3: TGTGCCAGCAGCATACAAATGAACACTGAAGCTTTCTTT.

The DNA for the CDR3 is TGTGCCAGCAGTCTAGCGGGACGGCCCCAGGGTCATGAGCAGTTCTTC. Translation: CASSLAGRPQGHEQFF. The chain combines TRBV14 with TRBJ2-1; 9 positions agree with TRBD2. The germline CDR1 and CDR2 sequences are SGHDN and FVKESK. The CDR3 extends over 16 amino acids. The V segment lost 6 bases and the J segment 8 bases; nucleotides outside the gene matches: 14.

The chain combines TRBV7-9 with TRBJ2-1, with 7 bases fitting TRBD2. The CDR3 consists of 17 residues. Trimming took 5 bases from V and 3 from J; bases not matched to a gene: 13. CDR1 and CDR2 (germline): SEHNR, FQNEAQ (reference sequence). CDR3 loop: CASSQNMGLPIYNEQFF. CDR3 nucleotides: TGTGCCAGCAGCCAAAACATGGGACTACCTATCTACAATGAGCAGTTCTTC.

The chain is built from TRBV19 and TRBJ1-5; D is ambiguous. Germline V lookup: CDR1 LNHDA, CDR2 SQIVND (reference sequence). Trimming took 3 bases from V and 6 from J, leaving 15 bases between them. The CDR3 consists of 15 residues. CDR3 loop: CASSILGTTRQPQHF. Here the CDR3 DNA reads TGTGCCAGTAGTATCCTGGGAACGACTCGTCAGCCCCAGCATTTT.

The chain uses TRBV19 and TRBJ2-7; 13 bases line up with TRBD2. V was clipped by 7 bases and J by 0 bases; unmatched bases: 24. Per the germline V gene, CDR1 is LNHDA and CDR2 is SQIVND (reference sequence). The CDR3 extends over 22 amino acids. DNA for the CDR3: TGTGCCAGTATTCGCCCGGGGCAGTTGAGAAAGGGACTAGCGGGGAACTCCTACGAGCAGTACTTC. It encodes CASIRPGQLRKGLAGNSYEQYF.

Concerning this clone itself: Different DNA sequences within this sample yield the same CDR3. CDR3 nucleotide sequence: TGTGCCAGCAGCCGACTAGCGGGAGGATCGGATACGCAGTATTTT. It encodes CASSRLAGGSDTQYF. The V gene is TRBV7-9, the J gene TRBJ2-3; 13 nucleotides agree with TRBD2. Germline CDR1 reads SEHNR; CDR2 reads FQNEAQ (reference sequence). The CDR3 loop spans 15 amino acids. With V trimmed by 5 bases and J by 6 bases, 5 bases remained unmatched.

The chain uses TRBV28 and TRBJ2-7, with 9 bases lining up with TRBD1. V lost 2 bases to trimming and J lost 3 bases; unmatched junction nucleotides: 5. There are 15 residues in the CDR3. CDR1 is MDHEN and CDR2 is SYDVKM in the germline V gene. The DNA of the CDR3 is TGTGCCAGCAGTTTAAGGGACAGGGTCAGCTACGAGCAGTACTTC. It yields the protein CASSLRDRVSYEQYF.

This clone was seen only once. The chain joins TRBV29-1 to TRBJ2-2; 7 bases are a match to TRBD2. The CDR3 loop spans 13 amino acids. The junction had 3 bases not matched to a gene; V was cut back by 5 bases and J by 3 bases. CDR1 and CDR2 (germline): SQVTM, ANQGSEA. The CDR3, as DNA: TGCAGCGTTAGCGGGAAGTACACCGGGGAGCTGTTTTTT. It specifies CSVSGKYTGELFF.

The chain joins TRBV2 to TRBJ2-7, with D tentatively TRBD2 (6 bases). The V and J ends lost 2 bases and 4 bases respectively, with 18 bases between them. This CDR3 region has 16 residues. Germline V gene lookup returns CDR1 SNHLY and CDR2 FYNNEI. The CDR3 loop is CASSESLSGLYYEQYF. In DNA form, the CDR3 reads TGTGCCAGCAGTGAATCTCTTAGCGGACTTTATTACGAGCAGTACTTC.